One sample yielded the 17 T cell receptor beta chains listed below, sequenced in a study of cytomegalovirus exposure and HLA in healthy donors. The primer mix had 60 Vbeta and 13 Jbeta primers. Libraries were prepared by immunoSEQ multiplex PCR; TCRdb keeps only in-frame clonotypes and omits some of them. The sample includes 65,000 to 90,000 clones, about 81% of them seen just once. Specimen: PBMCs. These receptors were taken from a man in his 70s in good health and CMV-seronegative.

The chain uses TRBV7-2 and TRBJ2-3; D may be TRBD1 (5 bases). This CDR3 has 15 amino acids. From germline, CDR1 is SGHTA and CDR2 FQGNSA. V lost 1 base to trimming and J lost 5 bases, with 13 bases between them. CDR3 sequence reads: CASSLVGRALDTQYF. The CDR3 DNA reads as TGTGCCAGCAGCTTAGTAGGCAGGGCCTTAGATACGCAGTATTTT.

The CDR3 sequence: CAISETISNQPQHF. Written as DNA, the CDR3 is TGTGCCATCAGTGAAACAATTAGCAATCAGCCCCAGCATTTT. The chain combines TRBV10-3 with TRBJ1-5; no clear D gene. Looked up from germline, CDR1 is ENHRY and CDR2 is SYGVKD. Trimming removed 3 bases from V and 0 bases from J, with 6 bases in between. CDR3 size: 14 residues.

This chain's CDR3 is CASSFGPSGGYEQYF. The CDR3, as DNA: TGTGCCAGCAGTTTTGGCCCGAGCGGGGGGTACGAGCAGTACTTC. The chain employs TRBV7-9 and TRBJ2-7; 9 bases fit TRBD2. The CDR3 sequence is 15 residues long. With 6 bases clipped from V and 4 bases from J, the junction kept 10 bases outside the gene matches. Germline-derived CDR1 and CDR2 are SEHNR and FQNEAQ (reference sequence).

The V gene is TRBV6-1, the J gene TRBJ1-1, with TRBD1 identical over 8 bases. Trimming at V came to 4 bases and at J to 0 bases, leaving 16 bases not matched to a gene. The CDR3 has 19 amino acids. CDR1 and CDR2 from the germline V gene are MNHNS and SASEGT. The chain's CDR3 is CASSGTPGGRYLVNTEAFF. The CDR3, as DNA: TGTGCCAGCAGTGGGACCCCAGGGGGCCGTTATTTGGTGAACACTGAAGCTTTCTTT.

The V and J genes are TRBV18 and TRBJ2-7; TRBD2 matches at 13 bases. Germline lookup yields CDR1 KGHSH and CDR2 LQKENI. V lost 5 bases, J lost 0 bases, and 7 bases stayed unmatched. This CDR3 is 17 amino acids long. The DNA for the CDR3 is TGTGCCAGCTCATCAGGACTAGCGGGAGTAAGCTCCTACGAGCAGTACTTC. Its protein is CASSSGLAGVSSYEQYF. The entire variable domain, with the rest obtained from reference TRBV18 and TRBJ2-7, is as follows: NAGVMQNPRHLVRRRGQEARLRCSPMKGHSHVYWYRQLPEEGLKFMVYLQKENIIDESGMPKERFSAEFPKEGPSILRIQQVVRGDSAAYFCASSSGLAGVSSYEQYFGPGTRLTVT.

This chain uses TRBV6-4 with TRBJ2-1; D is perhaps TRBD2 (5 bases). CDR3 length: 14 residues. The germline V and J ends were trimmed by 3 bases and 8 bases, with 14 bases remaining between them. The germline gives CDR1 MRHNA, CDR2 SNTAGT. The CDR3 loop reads CASSEEWLADEQFF. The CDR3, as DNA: TGTGCCAGCAGTGAAGAATGGCTAGCCGATGAGCAGTTCTTC.

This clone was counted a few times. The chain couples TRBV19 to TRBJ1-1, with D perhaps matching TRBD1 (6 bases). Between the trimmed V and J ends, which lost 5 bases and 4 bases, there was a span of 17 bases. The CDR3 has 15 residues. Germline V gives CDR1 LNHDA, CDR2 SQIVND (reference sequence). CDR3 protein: CASSPEQGTGTEAFF. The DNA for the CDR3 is TGTGCCAGTAGTCCAGAACAGGGAACGGGCACTGAAGCTTTCTTT.

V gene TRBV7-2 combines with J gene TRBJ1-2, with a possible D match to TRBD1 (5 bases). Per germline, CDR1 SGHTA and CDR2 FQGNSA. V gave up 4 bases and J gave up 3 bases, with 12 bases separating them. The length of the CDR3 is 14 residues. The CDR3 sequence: CASSSPRVDYGYTF. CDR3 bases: TGTGCCAGCAGCTCACCCAGGGTTGACTATGGCTACACCTTC.

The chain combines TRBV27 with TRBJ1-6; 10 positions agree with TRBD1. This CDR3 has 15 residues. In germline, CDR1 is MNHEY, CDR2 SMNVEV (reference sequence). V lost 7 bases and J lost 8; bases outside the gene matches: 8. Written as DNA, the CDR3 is TGTGCCAGCAATCCATCGGACAGGGGGGATTCACCCCTCCACTTT. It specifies CASNPSDRGDSPLHF.

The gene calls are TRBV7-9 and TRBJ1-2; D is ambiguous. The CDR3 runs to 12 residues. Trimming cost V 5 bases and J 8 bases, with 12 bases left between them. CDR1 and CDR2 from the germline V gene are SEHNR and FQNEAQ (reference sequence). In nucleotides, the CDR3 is TGTGCCAGCAGCAGAGGCATCTGGGGCTACACCTTC. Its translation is CASSRGIWGYTF. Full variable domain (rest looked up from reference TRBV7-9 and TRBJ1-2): DTGVSQNPRHKITKRGQNVTFRCDPISEHNRLYWYRQTLGQGPEFLTYFQNEAQLEKSRLLSDRFSAERPKGSFSTLEIQRTEQGDSAMYLCASSRGIWGYTFGSGTRLTVV.

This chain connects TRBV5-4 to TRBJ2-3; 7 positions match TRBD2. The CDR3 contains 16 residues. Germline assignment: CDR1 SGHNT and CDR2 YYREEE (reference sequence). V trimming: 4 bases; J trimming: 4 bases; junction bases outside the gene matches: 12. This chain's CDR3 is CASSPRSSGKADTQYF. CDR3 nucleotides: TGTGCCAGCAGCCCCCGTTCCAGCGGGAAAGCAGATACGCAGTATTTT.

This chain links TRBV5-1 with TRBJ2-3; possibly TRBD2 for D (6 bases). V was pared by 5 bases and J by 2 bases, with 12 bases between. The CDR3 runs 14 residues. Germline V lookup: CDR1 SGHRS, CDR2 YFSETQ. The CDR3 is CASSPGGYTDTQYF. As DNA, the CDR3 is TGCGCCAGCAGTCCCGGGGGATACACAGATACGCAGTATTTT.

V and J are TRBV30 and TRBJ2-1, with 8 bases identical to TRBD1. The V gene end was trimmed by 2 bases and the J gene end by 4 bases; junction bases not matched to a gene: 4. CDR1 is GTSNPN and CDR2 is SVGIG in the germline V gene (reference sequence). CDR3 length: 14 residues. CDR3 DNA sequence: TGTGCCTGGAGTCGGGGACAGGCGTACAATGAGCAGTTCTTC. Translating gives CAWSRGQAYNEQFF.

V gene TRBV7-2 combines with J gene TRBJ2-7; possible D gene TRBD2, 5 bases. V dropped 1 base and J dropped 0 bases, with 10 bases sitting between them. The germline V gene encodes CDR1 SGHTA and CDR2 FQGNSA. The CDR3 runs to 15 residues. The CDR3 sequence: CASSLGTSSSYEQYF. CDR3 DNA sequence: TGTGCCAGCAGCTTAGGGACTTCAAGCTCCTACGAGCAGTACTTC.

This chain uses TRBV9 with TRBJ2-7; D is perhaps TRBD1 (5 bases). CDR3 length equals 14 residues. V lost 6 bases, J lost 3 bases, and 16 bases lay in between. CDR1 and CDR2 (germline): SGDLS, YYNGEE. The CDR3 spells CASTQGVSNYEQYF. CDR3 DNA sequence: TGTGCCAGCACCCAAGGGGTTTCTAACTACGAGCAGTACTTC.

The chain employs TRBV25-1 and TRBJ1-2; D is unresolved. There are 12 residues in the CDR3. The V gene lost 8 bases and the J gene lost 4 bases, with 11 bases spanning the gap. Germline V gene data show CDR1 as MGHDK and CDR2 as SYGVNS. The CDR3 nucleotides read TGTGCCAGCTGTCAAGAGGCCTATGGCTACACCTTC. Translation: CASCQEAYGYTF.

The CDR3 coding sequence is TGTGCCAGTAGCTTTGGGACAGGGGGCGGTGAAAAACTGTTTTTT. It yields the protein CASSFGTGGGEKLFF. The chain carries TRBV19 and TRBJ1-4; 12 nucleotides match TRBD1. The trim removed 6 bases at V and 7 bases at J, leaving 6 bases unmatched. CDR1 LNHDA and CDR2 SQIVND come from the germline V gene (reference sequence). This CDR3 is 15 amino acids long. The full variable domain, its missing parts supplied by reference TRBV19 and TRBJ1-4, is DGGITQSPKYLFRKEGQNVTLSCEQNLNHDAMYWYRQDPGQGLRLIYYSQIVNDFQKGDIAEGYSVSREKKESFPLTVTSAQKNPTAFYLCASSFGTGGGEKLFFGSGTQLSVL.